What follows is one T cell receptor (beta chain) and its context. The target antigen is unknown. The PCR had 60 Vbeta and 13 Jbeta primers. Assay: immunoSEQ multiplex PCR; the TCRdb copy retains only in-frame clones and omits some. The sample comprises some 100,000 clones, approximately 77% of which are singletons, and roughly 15% rests with the top ten. This sample was included in a study of cytomegalovirus exposure and HLA in healthy donors. Notes on the study in general: Later analysis identified about 17,000 TCR beta sequences associated with HLA alleles, using a false discovery rate threshold of 0.05. A later analysis linked a missense variant in DCLRE1C to the trimming of TCR beta V and J genes. Later examination showed HLA-associated TCR beta chains had greater clonal expansion than equally common others. Most of the CMV-associated TCR beta chains (in a later analysis) appeared to be HLA-restricted.

This CDR3 region has 17 residues. V trimming: 0 bases; J trimming: 4 bases; junction bases outside the gene matches: 8. Per the germline V gene, CDR1 is LNHDA and CDR2 is SQIVND (reference sequence). Input material: PBMCs. This clonotype originated in a male donor in good health and CMV-seropositive. This chain connects TRBV19 to TRBJ2-3; 9 bases align to TRBD2. CDR3 loop: CASSIELLAGTADTQYF. CDR3 DNA: TGTGCCAGTAGTATAGAGCTCCTAGCGGGGACGGCAGATACGCAGTATTTT.